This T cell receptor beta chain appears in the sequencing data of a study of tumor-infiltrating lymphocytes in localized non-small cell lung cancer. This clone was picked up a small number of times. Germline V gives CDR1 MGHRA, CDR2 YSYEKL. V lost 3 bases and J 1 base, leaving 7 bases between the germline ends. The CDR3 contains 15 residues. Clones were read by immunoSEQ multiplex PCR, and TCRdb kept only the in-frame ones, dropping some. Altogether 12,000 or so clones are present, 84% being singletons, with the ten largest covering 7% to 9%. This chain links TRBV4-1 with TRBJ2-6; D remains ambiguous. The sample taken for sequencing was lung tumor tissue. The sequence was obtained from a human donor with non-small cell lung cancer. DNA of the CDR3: TGCGCCAGCAGCCACGAGCCTTCTGGGGCCAACGTCCTGACTTTC. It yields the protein CASSHEPSGANVLTF.